Following are 17 T cell receptor beta chains from one sample sequenced in a study of siplizumab effects on memory and regulatory T cells. Coculturing at 37°C lasted around six days for the mixed lymphocyte reaction cells. Method: immunoSEQ multiplex PCR; TCRdb's copy keeps in-frame clones and lacks some. Of approximately 12,000 clones in the sample, more than 40% were seen once. The antigens of these receptors remain unknown. The material sequenced was CFSE-low (dividing) CD8+ T cells sorted from an allogeneic mixed lymphocyte reaction. The receptors shown here come from a human donor in good health; the cells came from an allogeneic mixed lymphocyte reaction. Some clones in this sample may be carry-over from other donors' samples.

The chain uses TRBV6-5 and TRBJ1-1, with no clear D. The CDR3 extends over 14 amino acids. Germline assignment: CDR1 MNHEY and CDR2 SVGAGI. Trimming took off 4 bases at V and 0 bases at J, with 9 bases between the two ends. The CDR3 spells CASSFTDLNTEAFF. CDR3 DNA sequence: TGTGCCAGCAGTTTTACAGATTTGAACACTGAAGCTTTCTTT.

Regarding this clone: In the same sample, other DNA sequences code for this CDR3. The chain recombines TRBV29-1 with TRBJ2-3; TRBD2 matches 7 bases. Germline trimming cut 3 bases from V and 1 base from J; bases unmatched to any gene: 4. The CDR3 runs to 14 residues. CDR1 and CDR2 from the germline V gene are SQVTM and ANQGSEA. CDR3 amino acids: CSVEGRGGTDTQYF. CDR3 in DNA: TGCAGCGTTGAGGGTCGGGGGGGCACAGATACGCAGTATTTT.

This chain connects TRBV29-1 to TRBJ1-1; tentatively, D is TRBD1 (6 bases). The ends were cut back, 1 base at V and 3 bases at J, with 12 bases in the middle. Germline V gives CDR1 SQVTM, CDR2 ANQGSEA. CDR3 size: 14 residues. In DNA form, the CDR3 reads TGCAGCGTTGAAGCGGCAGGGGTTCACACTGAAGCTTTCTTT. Translated: CSVEAAGVHTEAFF.

This clone was seen a handful of times. Other nucleotide sequences from this sample produce the same CDR3. The rearrangement links TRBV29-1 to TRBJ2-7; D could derive from TRBD1 or TRBD2 (5 bases each). Germline lookup yields CDR1 SQVTM and CDR2 ANQGSEA. V lost 4 bases, J lost 0 bases, and 10 bases lay in between. This CDR3 is built from 13 residues. The CDR3 DNA reads as TGCAGCGTTGGTGGGGGTAGCTCCTACGAGCAGTACTTC. Its translation is CSVGGGSSYEQYF.

CDR3 loop: CASSDLGTEAFF. The CDR3 region has the DNA TGTGCCAGTAGTGACCTCGGCACTGAAGCTTTCTTT. V is TRBV19 and J is TRBJ1-1; D is undetermined. The CDR3 totals 12 residues. Trimming pared 5 bases from V and 4 bases from J, leaving 8 bases between. Per the germline V gene, CDR1 is LNHDA and CDR2 is SQIVND (reference sequence).

V is TRBV19 and J is TRBJ2-7, with D possibly matching TRBD1 (6 bases). Between the trimmed V and J ends, which lost 6 bases and 1 base, there was a span of 13 bases. CDR3 length: 14 amino acids. The germline gives CDR1 LNHDA, CDR2 SQIVND (reference sequence). CDR3 DNA: TGTGCCAGTAGCACAGGGACCGGTTCCTACGAGCAGTACTTC. Encoded protein: CASSTGTGSYEQYF.

This clone turned up a few times. The J gene is TRBJ2-7, the V gene TRBV7-9; D unclear. CDR1 and CDR2 (germline): SEHNR, FQNEAQ (reference sequence). V dropped 1 base and J dropped 1 base, with 5 bases sitting between them. CDR3 length equals 13 residues. CDR3 bases: TGTGCCAGCAGCTTAGGGAATTCCTACGAGCAGTACTTC. Translated, it gives CASSLGNSYEQYF.

This clone was detected only once. The rearrangement uses TRBV5-4 and TRBJ2-7; 9 bases are a match to TRBD1. The CDR3 covers 14 residues. V lost 0 bases to trimming and J lost 4 bases; unmatched junction nucleotides: 2. Germline V gene lookup returns CDR1 SGHNT and CDR2 YYREEE (reference sequence). DNA for the CDR3: TGTGCCAGCAGCTTGGACAGGGGGCGGTACGAGCAGTACTTC. This gives the protein CASSLDRGRYEQYF. The whole variable domain, remainder taken from reference TRBV5-4 and TRBJ2-7, is ETGVTQSPTHLIKTRGQQVTLRCSSQSGHNTVSWYQQALGQGPQFIFQYYREEENGRGNFPPRFSGLQFPNYSSELNVNALELDDSALYLCASSLDRGRYEQYFGPGTRLTVT.

Relative to its sample, this clone is medium-sized. The chain has TRBV6-5 and TRBJ1-1; D uncertain. Germline assignment: CDR1 MNHEY and CDR2 SVGAGI. Between the trimmed V and J ends, which lost 2 bases and 1 base, there was a span of 8 bases. The CDR3 is 14 residues long. The CDR3 DNA is TGTGCCAGCAGTTACGTGTCTGGGAACACTGAAGCTTTCTTT. It codes for CASSYVSGNTEAFF.

This clone was seen a handful of times. V and J are TRBV11-2 and TRBJ2-2; no clear D gene. Looked up from germline, CDR1 is SGHAT and CDR2 is FQNNGV. This CDR3 has 11 amino acids. For the CDR3, the DNA is TGTGCGACCTCGAACACCGGGGAGCTGTTTTTT. This codes for CATSNTGELFF.

J is TRBJ2-7 and V is TRBV5-8, with D possibly being TRBD1 or TRBD2 (5 bases each). V gave up 0 bases and J gave up 4 bases, with 20 bases separating them. CDR3 length: 17 residues. CDR1 is SGHTS and CDR2 is YDEGEE in the germline V gene. The CDR3 loop reads CASSLATTVDGGYEQYF. In nucleotides, the CDR3 is TGTGCCAGCAGCTTGGCAACGACAGTCGATGGAGGATACGAGCAGTACTTC.

This clone was found a few times. This rearrangement joins TRBV4-1 to TRBJ1-5; a weak D match, TRBD1 (5 bases). V lost 3 bases and J lost 7, with 16 bases in between. This CDR3 spans 15 amino acids. Germline loops: CDR1 MGHRA, CDR2 YSYEKL. This CDR3 is CASSQRRDVGQPQHF. For the CDR3, the DNA is TGCGCCAGCAGCCAGCGACGGGACGTGGGGCAGCCCCAGCATTTT.

The rearrangement links TRBV4-2 to TRBJ2-5; D remains ambiguous. This CDR3 is 16 amino acids long. The germline CDR1 and CDR2 sequences are LGHNA and YNFKEQ. Trimming cost V 4 bases and J 2 bases, with 17 bases left between them. CDR3 nucleotide sequence: TGTGCCAGCAGCCCCCCCCGGGCCCAGCCTCAAGAGACCCAGTACTTC. It is translated as CASSPPRAQPQETQYF.

This clone was counted only a few times. This rearrangement joins TRBV27 to TRBJ2-1, with D perhaps assigned TRBD1 or TRBD2 (5 bases each). V gave up 4 bases and J gave up 0 bases, with 10 bases separating them. CDR3 length: 15 amino acids. Germline V CDR1 and CDR2: MNHEY, SMNVEV (reference sequence). CDR3 amino acids: CASSWGTNSYNEQFF. The DNA for the CDR3 is TGTGCCAGCAGTTGGGGGACGAACTCCTACAATGAGCAGTTCTTC.

The V gene is TRBV7-6, the J gene TRBJ2-1; TRBD2 agrees at 8 bases. The CDR3 is 17 amino acids. Losses at the gene ends were 2 bases for V and 3 bases for J; bases not matched to a gene: 9. Germline V gives CDR1 SGHVS, CDR2 FNYEAQ. Here the CDR3 reads CASSLIFSGSIYNEQFF. CDR3 DNA: TGTGCCAGCAGCTTAATCTTCAGCGGGAGTATCTACAATGAGCAGTTCTTC.

The chain is built from TRBV7-2 and TRBJ1-5; a possible D gene is TRBD1 (6 bases). This CDR3 spans 15 amino acids. The germline V gene has CDR1 SGHTA and CDR2 FQGNSA. Between the trimmed V and J ends, which lost 3 bases and 5 bases, there was a span of 14 bases. CDR3 in DNA: TGTGCCAGCAGCTTGGCCCTGGGGGCTCATCAGCCCCAGCATTTT. This codes for CASSLALGAHQPQHF.

J is TRBJ2-1 and V is TRBV7-2; 16 bases match TRBD2. V dropped 4 bases and J dropped 5; count of bases not matched to a gene: 11. Germline lookup yields CDR1 SGHTA and CDR2 FQGNSA. The length of the CDR3 is 19 residues. The CDR3 bases are TGTGCCAGCAGCTCCGCCCCGGGACTAGCGGGGGGGCGGGACAATGAGCAGTTCTTC. Its translation is CASSSAPGLAGGRDNEQFF.